This T cell receptor beta chain was obtained from a study of blood T cell repertoires in COVID-19. The CDR3 sequence is 15 residues long. With 3 bases clipped from V and 7 bases from J, the junction kept 4 bases outside the gene matches. Germline CDR1 is MDHEN and CDR2 is SYDVKM. Measured with immunoSEQ multiplex PCR; TCRdb has only the in-frame clones, and not every one. The profile shows 150,000 to 200,000 clones, 85% of them singletons. The rearrangement links TRBV28 to TRBJ1-4; 11 nucleotides line up with TRBD1. Material: peripheral blood. The source of this sequence is a human donor with acute or convalescent COVID-19. The donor label of this sample is uncertain. CDR3 coding DNA: TGTGCCAGCAGTTTCCGGACAGGGGGCGGTGAAAAACTGTTTTTT. Amino acids: CASSFRTGGGEKLFF.